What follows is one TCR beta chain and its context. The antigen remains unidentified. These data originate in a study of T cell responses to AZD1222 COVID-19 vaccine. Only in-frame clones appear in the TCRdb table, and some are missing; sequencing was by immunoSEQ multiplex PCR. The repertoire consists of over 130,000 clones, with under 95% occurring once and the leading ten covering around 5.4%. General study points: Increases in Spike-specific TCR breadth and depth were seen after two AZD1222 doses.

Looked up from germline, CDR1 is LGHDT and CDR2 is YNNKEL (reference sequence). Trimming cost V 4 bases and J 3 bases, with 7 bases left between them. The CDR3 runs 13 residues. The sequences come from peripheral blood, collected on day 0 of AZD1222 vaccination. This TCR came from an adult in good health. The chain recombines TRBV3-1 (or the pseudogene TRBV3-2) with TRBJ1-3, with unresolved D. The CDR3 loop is CASSPWGGNTIYF. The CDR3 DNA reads TGTGCCAGCAGCCCATGGGGTGGAAACACCATATATTTT.